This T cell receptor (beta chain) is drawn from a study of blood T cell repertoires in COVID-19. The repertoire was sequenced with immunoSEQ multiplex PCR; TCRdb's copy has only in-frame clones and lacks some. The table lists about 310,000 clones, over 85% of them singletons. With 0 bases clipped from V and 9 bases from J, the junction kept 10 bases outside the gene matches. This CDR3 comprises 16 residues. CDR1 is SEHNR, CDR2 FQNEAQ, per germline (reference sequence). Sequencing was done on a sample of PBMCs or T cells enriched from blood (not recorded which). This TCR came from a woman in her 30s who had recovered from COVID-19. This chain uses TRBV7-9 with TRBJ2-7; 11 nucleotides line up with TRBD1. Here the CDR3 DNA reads TGTGCCAGCAGCTTAGCGATCGGACAGGGGGCGTCAGGGCAGTACTTC. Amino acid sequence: CASSLAIGQGASGQYF.